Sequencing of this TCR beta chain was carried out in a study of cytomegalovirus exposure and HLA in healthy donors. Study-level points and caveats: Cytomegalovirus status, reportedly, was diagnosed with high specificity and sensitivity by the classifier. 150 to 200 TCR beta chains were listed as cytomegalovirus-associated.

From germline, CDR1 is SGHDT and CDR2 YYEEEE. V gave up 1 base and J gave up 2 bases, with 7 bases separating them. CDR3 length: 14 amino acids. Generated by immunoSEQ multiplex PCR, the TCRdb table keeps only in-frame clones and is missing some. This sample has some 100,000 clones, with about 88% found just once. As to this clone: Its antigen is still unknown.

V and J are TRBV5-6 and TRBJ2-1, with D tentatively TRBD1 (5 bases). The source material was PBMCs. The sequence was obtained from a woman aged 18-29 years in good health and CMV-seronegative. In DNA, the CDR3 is TGTGCCAGCAGCTTGCAGGGTACCTACAATGAGCAGTTCTTC. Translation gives CASSLQGTYNEQFF.